The 10 T cell receptor beta chains below all came from one sample that was sequenced in a study of Graves' ophthalmopathy and Graves' hyperthyroidism. The sequenced template was RNA, covering the TCR beta CDR3 region. The first-round RT-PCR employed HTBI primers together with the Qiagen OneStep RT-PCR kit. A multiplex PCR was then performed as the second round. TCRdb processed the multiplex PCR reads anew with MiXCR; each CDR3 protein has one entry. The sample has about 700,000 distinct CDR3 sequences, 35% to 50% seen once. Material for sequencing was peripheral blood. These receptors were obtained from an adult man with Graves' ophthalmopathy.

There are a few counts of this clonotype. The chain combines TRBV2 with TRBJ2-7, with D perhaps TRBD1 (6 bases). The CDR3 has 14 residues. V lost 6 bases to trimming and J lost 2 bases, with 14 bases between them. Germline V gene sequence: CDR1 SNHLY, CDR2 FYNNEI. The CDR3 region is CASSMNRDPYEQYF. As DNA, the CDR3 is TGTGCCAGCAGCATGAACAGGGACCCCTACGAGCAGTACTTC.

Concerning this clonotype itself: The junction does not match germline at one end; this may be a read error. The chain links TRBV10-3 to TRBJ2-2, with a weak D call TRBD2 (6 bases). Germline V lookup: CDR1 ENHRY, CDR2 SYGVKD. This CDR3 is 14 amino acids long. The CDR3, as DNA: TGTGCCATCAGTGATAAGGTGAACACCGGGGGGCTGTTTTTT. Amino acids: CAISDKVNTGGLFF.

This clonotype was detected ten times or more. This rearrangement joins TRBV10-3 to TRBJ1-2; unclear D gene. V was pared by 6 bases and J by 6 bases, with 11 bases between. Germline lookup yields CDR1 ENHRY and CDR2 SYGVKD. The CDR3 spans 12 residues. The CDR3 nucleotides are TGTGCCATCAGGCGGGATCGAAATGGCTACACCTTC. Translated, it gives CAIRRDRNGYTF.

The chain carries TRBV7-2 and TRBJ1-2, with a tentative D call TRBD1 (5 bases). Germline CDR1 and CDR2: SGHTA and FQGNSA. Trimming shortened V by 5 bases and J by 12 bases, and 13 bases separated the two germline ends. The CDR3 is 11 residues long. This CDR3 is CASSLGREDTF. The CDR3 region has the DNA TGTGCCAGCAGCCTGGGCAGGGAGGACACCTTC.

This clonotype was detected a few times. CDR3 DNA: TGTGCCAGCAGTCACGACGATAACACTGAAGCTTTCTTT. It codes for CASSHDDNTEAFF. This chain links TRBV6-6 with TRBJ1-1, with D unclear. This CDR3 contains 13 residues. Between the trimmed V and J ends, which lost 5 bases and 2 bases, there was a span of 9 bases. Germline V gene data show CDR1 as MNHNY and CDR2 as SVGAGI (reference sequence).

The V and J genes are TRBV20-1 and TRBJ1-2; 7 bases are shared with TRBD1. The germline V gene encodes CDR1 DFQATT and CDR2 SNEGSKA (reference sequence). The CDR3 has 11 residues. With 8 bases clipped from V and 7 bases from J, the junction kept 7 bases outside the gene matches. CDR3 sequence: CSITGERGYTF. CDR3 sequence (DNA): TGCAGTATTACAGGGGAGCGTGGCTACACCTTC.

This chain connects TRBV29-1 to TRBJ2-7; a weak D match, TRBD1 (6 bases). V was cut by 4 bases and J by 2 bases, with 9 bases left in between. This CDR3 contains 12 residues. Germline values: CDR1 SQVTM, CDR2 ANQGSEA. DNA for the CDR3: TGCAGCGTTGGGGACAACGCCTACGAGCAGTACTTC. Its protein is CSVGDNAYEQYF.

This clonotype turned up a few times. The chain joins TRBV9 to TRBJ2-5; 8 bases fit TRBD1. The DNA end is more similar to TRBJ2-1, so the J call may be wrong. This CDR3 is 14 amino acids long. Germline lookup yields CDR1 SGDLS and CDR2 YYNGEE. CDR3 protein: CASSQGTGNNEQFF. The CDR3 DNA reads TGTGCCAGCAGCCAGGGGACAGGTAACAATGAGCAGTTCTTC.

This clonotype was recorded once. The chain is built from TRBV25-1 and TRBJ1-2; TRBD1 matches 9 bases. Germline V gives CDR1 MGHDK, CDR2 SYGVNS. V was clipped by 4 bases and J by 11 bases; unmatched bases: 8. The CDR3 spans 13 residues. For the CDR3, the DNA is TGTGCCAGCAGTGCGGGGACAGGGAAGTGGTACACCTTC. Its protein is CASSAGTGKWYTF.

This sequence joins TRBV19 and TRBJ1-1; no definite D call. This CDR3 spans 12 amino acids. Per germline, CDR1 LNHDA and CDR2 SQIVND (reference sequence). Trimming removed 8 bases at V and 3 bases at J, with 10 bases between. The CDR3 DNA is TGTGCCAGTGCAGGAGTATACACTGAAGCTTTCTTT. Encoded protein: CASAGVYTEAFF.